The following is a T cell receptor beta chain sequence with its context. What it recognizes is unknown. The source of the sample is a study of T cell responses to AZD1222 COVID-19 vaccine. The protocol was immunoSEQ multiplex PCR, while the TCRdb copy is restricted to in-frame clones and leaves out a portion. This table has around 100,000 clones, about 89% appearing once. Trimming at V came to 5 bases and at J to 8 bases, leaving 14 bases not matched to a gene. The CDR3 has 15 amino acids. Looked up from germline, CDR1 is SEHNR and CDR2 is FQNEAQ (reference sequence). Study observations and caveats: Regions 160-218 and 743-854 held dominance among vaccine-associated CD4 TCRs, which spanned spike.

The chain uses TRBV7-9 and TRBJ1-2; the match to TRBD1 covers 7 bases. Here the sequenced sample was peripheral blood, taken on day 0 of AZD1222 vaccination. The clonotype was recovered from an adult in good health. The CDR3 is CASSQGGSLLEGYTF. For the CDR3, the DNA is TGTGCCAGCAGCCAAGGGGGCAGCCTCCTTGAGGGCTACACCTTC.